Listed below are T cell receptor beta chains from one sample, sequenced in a study of shared clonotypes between healthy human individuals. Libraries were prepared by immunoSEQ multiplex PCR; TCRdb keeps only in-frame clonotypes and omits some of them. The data contain about 1.9 million clones, over 85% of them seen just once; the ten biggest clones take up around 1.8%. The sequenced sample consisted of naive CD8+ T cells from PBMCs. Source of these receptors: a man between 18 and 35 years old in good health. Some clones in this sample may be carry-over from other donors' samples. CDR3s include the opening cysteine and the closing phenylalanine or tryptophan. The D gene is left open where the match is weak. Size tells how often a clone was seen (once, few, many) or the class of an expanded clone, and some rows leave it out.

clone_size	j_call	v_call	d_call	cdr3_length	cdr3_aa	cdr3_nt
-	TRBJ2-2	TRBV27	TRBD2	17	CARTLGTSGENTGELFF	TGTGCCAGGACATTGGGGACTAGCGGGGAGAACACCGGGGAGCTGTTTTTT
-	TRBJ2-7	TRBV10-2	-	13	CASSESRAYEQYF	TGCGCCAGCAGTGAGTCCCGGGCCTACGAGCAGTACTTC
-	TRBJ2-1	TRBV7-9	TRBD1	18	CASSLESKGRGTYNEQFF	TGTGCCAGCAGCTTAGAGTCAAAGGGCAGGGGGACCTACAATGAGCAGTTCTTC
-	TRBJ2-1	TRBV5-1	-	16	CASSRSAGGSYNEQFF	TGCGCCAGCAGCCGGTCCGCGGGTGGCTCCTACAATGAGCAGTTCTTC
-	TRBJ2-1	TRBV4-3	-	14	CASSQEFAFDEQFF	TGCGCCAGCAGCCAAGAGTTCGCGTTCGATGAGCAGTTCTTC
-	TRBJ2-3	TRBV9	TRBD2	18	CASSVQGPSGRATDTQYF	TGTGCCAGCAGCGTTCAAGGGCCTAGCGGGAGGGCCACAGATACGCAGTATTTT
-	TRBJ2-7	TRBV19	TRBD1	11	CATSTGYEQYF	TGTGCCACATCGACAGGGTACGAGCAGTACTTC
-	TRBJ2-7	TRBV4-2	-	16	CASSPELGGFSYEQYF	TGTGCCAGCAGCCCCGAGTTAGGGGGATTCTCCTACGAGCAGTACTTC
-	TRBJ2-1	TRBV18	TRBD2	17	CASSPRFVSGSANEQFF	TGTGCCAGCTCACCTCGCTTCGTTAGCGGGAGTGCGAATGAGCAGTTCTTC
once	TRBJ2-1	TRBV10-2	-	15	CASSAGPNSYNEQFF	TGCGCCAGCAGTGCCGGACCGAACTCCTACAATGAGCAGTTCTTC
-	TRBJ1-5	TRBV4-2	TRBD1	18	CASSPDRGRVGSNQPQHF	TGTGCCAGCAGCCCAGACAGGGGAAGGGTCGGCAGCAATCAGCCCCAGCATTTT
-	TRBJ2-3	TRBV9	TRBD2	16	CASSVEGTSGSDTQYF	TGTGCCAGCAGCGTAGAAGGGACTAGCGGGAGTGATACGCAGTATTTT
-	TRBJ2-1	TRBV9	-	17	CASSGEGGTWVYNEQFF	TGTGCCAGCAGCGGAGAAGGTGGAACCTGGGTCTACAATGAGCAGTTCTTC
-	TRBJ2-7	TRBV15	-	11	CATRGDREQYF	TGTGCCACCAGAGGGGACCGGGAGCAGTACTTC
-	TRBJ2-3	TRBV30	-	15	CAWSPGGPYTDTQYF	TGTGCCTGGAGCCCCGGGGGGCCGTACACAGATACGCAGTATTTT
-	TRBJ1-2	TRBV21-1	-	17	CASNPFPGQGAYYGYTF	TGTGCCAGCAACCCTTTTCCGGGACAGGGGGCATACTATGGCTACACCTTC
-	TRBJ1-5	TRBV28	TRBD1	15	CASRRTGGDSQPQHF	TGTGCCAGCAGGCGGACAGGGGGTGATAGTCAGCCCCAGCATTTT
-	TRBJ2-7	TRBV5-5	TRBD1	17	CASSFSADRENPYEQYF	TGTGCCAGCAGCTTCTCCGCCGACAGGGAAAATCCCTACGAGCAGTACTTC
-	TRBJ2-7	TRBV10-3	-	13	CAISESMGSEQYF	TGTGCCATCAGTGAGTCGATGGGAAGCGAGCAGTACTTC
few	TRBJ2-1	TRBV30	-	13	CAWSVLPFNEQFF	TGTGCCTGGAGTGTCCTCCCTTTTAATGAGCAGTTCTTC
-	TRBJ1-5	TRBV19	-	15	CASSIGPGSNQPQHF	TGTGCCAGTAGTATAGGCCCCGGTAGCAATCAGCCCCAGCATTTT
-	TRBJ1-2	TRBV28	-	15	CASSLGRGPNYGYTF	TGTGCCAGCAGTCTCGGGAGGGGCCCTAACTATGGCTACACCTTC
-	TRBJ1-2	TRBV7-9	-	13	CASSSTGKHGYTF	TGTGCCAGCAGCTCCACAGGGAAGCATGGCTACACCTTC
-	TRBJ2-5	TRBV7-2	-	14	CASPHGPVGQTQYF	TGTGCCAGCCCCCATGGGCCAGTTGGGCAGACCCAGTACTTC
-	TRBJ2-3	TRBV7-8	TRBD1	17	CASSLVRSTGAADTQYF	TGTGCCAGCAGCTTAGTTCGCAGTACAGGGGCAGCAGATACGCAGTATTTT
-	TRBJ1-1	TRBV7-9	-	14	CASSLGEVNTEAFF	TGTGCCAGCAGCTTAGGGGAGGTAAACACTGAAGCTTTCTTT
-	TRBJ2-7	TRBV7-2	TRBD1	15	CASSNRDSSAYEQYF	TGTGCCAGCAGCAACCGGGACAGCAGTGCCTACGAGCAGTACTTC